Following are 12 T cell receptor beta chains from one sample sequenced in a study of shared clonotypes between healthy human individuals. TCRdb keeps only in-frame clones here, not all; method: immunoSEQ multiplex PCR. The sample has fewer than 600,000 clones; roughly 79% are singletons. Sequencing was performed on PBMCs. These receptors were collected from a woman aged 40 to 55 in good health. Some clones in this sample may be carry-over from other donors' samples.

This clone was seen only once. The chain links TRBV7-8 to TRBJ1-2; 7 bases map to TRBD1. The CDR3 spans 15 residues. Germline lookup yields CDR1 SGHVS and CDR2 FQNEAQ. The ends lost 4 bases at V and 5 bases at J; junction bases unmatched: 10. The CDR3 protein is CASSSGQAFNYGYTF. The CDR3 region has the DNA TGTGCCAGCAGCTCCGGACAGGCATTTAATTATGGCTACACCTTC.

This sequence joins TRBV4-2 and TRBJ1-2, with TRBD1 matching 7 bases. The CDR3 contains 15 residues. After removal of 5 bases from V and 4 bases from J, the junction contained 10 bases not matched to a gene. Germline V gives CDR1 LGHNA, CDR2 YNFKEQ. The CDR3 region is CASSLEGGRGYGYTF. The CDR3 nucleotides are TGTGCCAGCAGCTTGGAAGGGGGCCGGGGCTATGGCTACACCTTC.

Turning to this clone: Different DNA sequences within this sample yield the same CDR3. V is TRBV18 and J is TRBJ1-5; D not certain. The CDR3 is made up of 14 amino acids. Germline V CDR1 and CDR2: KGHSH, LQKENI. The V end lost 3 bases, the J end lost 1 base, and 7 bases lay between the germline ends. Here the CDR3 reads CASSPGLSNQPQHF. CDR3 sequence (DNA): TGTGCCAGCTCACCGGGCCTGAGCAATCAGCCCCAGCATTTT.

This clone was found a few times. The rearrangement links TRBV4-3 to TRBJ2-1; a possible D gene is TRBD2 (6 bases). This CDR3 spans 14 amino acids. Germline CDR1 and CDR2: LGHNA and YSLEER. Trimming pared 4 bases from V and 9 bases from J, leaving 16 bases between. CDR3 nucleotides: TGCGCCAGCAGCCCGGCCCGGGCCGGGGGTGAGCAGTTCTTC. This translates into CASSPARAGGEQFF.

The CDR3 loop reads CASSTRTNEKLFF. CDR3 nucleotide sequence: TGTGCCAGCAGCACCCGAACTAATGAAAAACTGTTTTTT. The chain carries TRBV5-5 and TRBJ1-4; D is ambiguous. This CDR3 spans 13 amino acids. With 4 bases removed from V and 1 base from J, the gap between germline ends came to 5 bases. The germline V gene encodes CDR1 SGHKS and CDR2 YYEKEE (reference sequence).

The chain links TRBV5-1 to TRBJ2-1, with D possibly being TRBD1 or TRBD2 (6 bases each). V was shortened by 2 bases and J by 3 bases, with 12 bases between the two germline ends. This CDR3 has 15 amino acids. Germline loops: CDR1 SGHRS, CDR2 YFSETQ. CDR3 in DNA: TGCGCCAGCAGCTTAGGGGGAGGAGTCTACAATGAGCAGTTCTTC. Translation: CASSLGGGVYNEQFF.

The J gene is TRBJ2-5, the V gene TRBV11-3, with 7 nucleotides matching TRBD1. The CDR3 sequence is 14 residues long. V shed 0 bases, J shed 5 bases, and the junction held 3 bases outside the gene matches. Germline CDR1 and CDR2: SGHNT and YENEEA. The CDR3 loop reads CASSLESGGETQYF. CDR3 nucleotide sequence: TGTGCCAGCAGCTTAGAGTCAGGGGGTGAGACCCAGTACTTC.

The chain couples TRBV11-2 to TRBJ1-1, with D uncertain. This CDR3 region has 14 residues. Trimming cost V 2 bases and J 7 bases, with 14 bases left between them. Germline V gene lookup returns CDR1 SGHAT and CDR2 FQNNGV. DNA for the CDR3: TGTGCCAGCAGCTTAAATGGGGAAGGCGGTGAAGCTTTCTTT. Translation gives CASSLNGEGGEAFF.

The chain combines TRBV18 with TRBJ2-5; D possibly corresponds to TRBD2 (5 bases). Per the germline V gene, CDR1 is KGHSH and CDR2 is LQKENI. The ends were cut back, 2 bases at V and 5 bases at J, with 12 bases in the middle. This CDR3 has 14 amino acids. The DNA for the CDR3 is TGTGCCAGCTCACCAGTCGATACGGGGGAGACCCAGTACTTC. Translated, it gives CASSPVDTGETQYF.

Comments on this clone: A read error may account for a junction end that differs from germline. CDR3 residues: CTSRELGNQPQHF. The CDR3 DNA is TGTACCAGCAGGGAGTTGGGGAATCAGCCCCAGCATTTT. The gene calls are TRBV27 and TRBJ1-5, with D maybe TRBD1 (5 bases). The CDR3 has 13 amino acids. Looked up from germline, CDR1 is MNHEY and CDR2 is SMNVEV (reference sequence).

J is TRBJ2-7 and V is TRBV5-1, with 7 bases identical to TRBD2. Germline V CDR1 and CDR2: SGHRS, YFSETQ. Trimming cost V 4 bases and J 5 bases; bases outside gene matches: 12. This CDR3 comprises 15 residues. Written as DNA, the CDR3 is TGCGCCAGCAGCCGTCGTGCGGGAGCCCCCCACGAGCAGTACTTC. Amino acids: CASSRRAGAPHEQYF.

About this clone itself: Other DNA sequences in the sample encode the same CDR3. This chain connects TRBV28 to TRBJ2-1; D call uncertain. Germline CDR1 reads MDHEN; CDR2 reads SYDVKM. The CDR3 runs to 14 residues. Deletions cut 2 bases from V and 0 bases from J, with 5 bases between. The DNA for the CDR3 is TGTGCCAGCAGTTTAACGGGCTCCTACAATGAGCAGTTCTTC. The encoded protein is CASSLTGSYNEQFF.